This TCR beta chain was retrieved from a study of OX40 agonist ivuxolimab in advanced cancers. Looking at the study overall: Patients receiving dose escalation had hepatocellular carcinoma, melanoma, renal cell or head and neck cancer.

This table comes from immunoSEQ multiplex PCR, and its TCRdb copy is limited to in-frame clones, with some not included. The sample contains fewer than 70,000 clones, approximately 85% of which appear only once. This material consisted of CD4+ or CD8+ T cells sorted from blood, taken in a trial of the OX40 agonist ivuxolimab. The receptor's source is an adult with an advanced solid tumor such as melanoma, head and neck, liver or kidney cancer.

The CDR3, as DNA: TGTGCCAGCAGCTTGGTGACAGGGACCAACACTGAAGCTTTCTTT. Protein sequence: CASSLVTGTNTEAFF. The rearrangement links TRBV5-6 to TRBJ1-1; TRBD1 aligns across 7 bases. Germline CDR1 is SGHDT and CDR2 is YYEEEE. After removal of 0 bases from V and 2 bases from J, the junction contained 4 bases not matched to a gene. This CDR3 has 15 amino acids.